One and the same sample provided the 3 T cell receptor beta chains below, sequenced in a study of T cell clonotyping in hematopoietic cell transplantation. The repertoire was sequenced with immunoSEQ multiplex PCR; TCRdb's copy has only in-frame clones and lacks some. The table shows approximately 7,400 clones, with more than 75% occurring only once. As to time point: recipient sample about 28 days before transplant, after cytoreduction. Here the sequenced sample was peripheral blood mononuclear cells, taken before stem cell transplant. All receptors come from a man aged 55 to 69 with acute myeloid leukemia. Some clones in this sample may be carry-over from other donors' samples.

The V and J genes are TRBV19 and TRBJ1-1; D call uncertain. V lost 6 bases to trimming and J lost 3 bases, with 11 bases between them. CDR3 length equals 13 residues. Germline V gives CDR1 LNHDA, CDR2 SQIVND (reference sequence). The CDR3 sequence: CASSHGLYTEAFF. In nucleotides, the CDR3 is TGTGCCAGTAGCCATGGGTTGTACACTGAAGCTTTCTTT. Full variable domain (remainder filled in from reference TRBV19 and TRBJ1-1): DGGITQSPKYLFRKEGQNVTLSCEQNLNHDAMYWYRQDPGQGLRLIYYSQIVNDFQKGDIAEGYSVSREKKESFPLTVTSAQKNPTAFYLCASSHGLYTEAFFGQGTRLTVV.

This chain uses TRBV11-3 with TRBJ2-3; D uncertain. V lost 3 bases, J lost 2 bases, and 3 bases lay in between. The CDR3 length is 12 residues. Germline V gives CDR1 SGHNT, CDR2 YENEEA. For the CDR3, the DNA is TGTGCCAGCAGCTTTGACACAGATACGCAGTATTTT. Its protein is CASSFDTDTQYF.

This chain links TRBV4-2 with TRBJ2-5; possibly TRBD2 for D (5 bases). The germline CDR1 and CDR2 sequences are LGHNA and YNFKEQ. The CDR3 length is 18 residues. The V gene lost 3 bases and the J gene lost 2 bases, with 22 bases spanning the gap. The chain's CDR3 is CASSQDLPSGPYQETQYF. The CDR3, as DNA: TGTGCCAGCAGCCAGGACCTCCCAAGCGGCCCCTATCAAGAGACCCAGTACTTC.